These 30 T cell receptor beta chains share one sample of origin, sequenced in a study of PD-1 blockade in classical Hodgkin lymphoma. This sample's time point: cycle 4 day 1 (C4D1), after 6 weeks of nivolumab. Relapses following autologous stem cell transplantation were seen in all patients, with brentuximab vedotin exposure varying. The study purified CD4+ T cells from thawed PBMCs using magnetic negative selection. Produced via immunoSEQ multiplex PCR; TCRdb's table is partial and in-frame only. Of about 22,000 clones listed, under 75% are singletons. This specimen was CD4+ T cells from blood, taken before the fourth cycle of nivolumab. All receptors come from a human donor with classical Hodgkin lymphoma.

A single count supports this clone. The chain uses TRBV5-1 and TRBJ1-2, with 7 bases lining up with TRBD1. J lost 3 bases, V lost 0 bases, and 5 bases had no gene match. Germline V CDR1 and CDR2: SGHRS, YFSETQ. The length of the CDR3 is 15 residues. CDR3 nucleotides: TGCGCCAGCAGCTTGGGGCAGGGGGGACACTATGGCTACACCTTC. Encoded protein: CASSLGQGGHYGYTF.

The chain uses TRBV19 and TRBJ2-7; D could derive from TRBD1 or TRBD2 (5 bases each). The V end was cut by 2 bases, the J end by 2 bases, with 7 bases between. The CDR3 is 13 amino acids. Germline V gives CDR1 LNHDA, CDR2 SQIVND (reference sequence). The CDR3: CASSIRGPYEQYF. The DNA for the CDR3 is TGTGCCAGTAGTATAAGGGGACCCTACGAGCAGTACTTC.

This chain connects TRBV4-1 to TRBJ2-3; 9 nucleotides agree with TRBD1. The CDR3 totals 20 residues. With V trimmed by 5 bases and J by 6 bases, 24 bases remained unmatched. Germline V gene data show CDR1 as MGHRA and CDR2 as YSYEKL. The CDR3 reads CASSSGRDRASGGYEDTQYF. For the CDR3, the DNA is TGCGCCAGCAGCTCCGGCCGGGACAGGGCGTCGGGGGGATATGAGGATACGCAGTATTTT.

This sequence joins TRBV6-5 and TRBJ1-3; TRBD1 matches 9 bases. CDR1 MNHEY and CDR2 SVGAGI come from the germline V gene. The V and J ends lost 5 bases and 0 bases, in that order; junction bases with no gene match: 2. This CDR3 has 15 residues. The DNA for the CDR3 is TGTGCCAGCAGTACGACAGGGGGCTCTGGAAACACCATATATTTT. Encoded protein: CASSTTGGSGNTIYF.

This chain connects TRBV10-2 to TRBJ2-3; D unresolved. Germline V lookup: CDR1 WSHSY, CDR2 SAAADI. This CDR3 spans 14 amino acids. Trimming removed 6 bases at V and 2 bases at J, with 12 bases between. This CDR3 reads CASRAFRSTDTQYF. Written as DNA, the CDR3 is TGCGCCAGCAGGGCATTCCGGTCCACAGATACGCAGTATTTT.

This clone was observed a single time. The chain employs TRBV2 and TRBJ2-6, with a possible D match to TRBD1 (6 bases). Per the germline V gene, CDR1 is SNHLY and CDR2 is FYNNEI. Trimming took off 1 base at V and 0 bases at J, with 10 bases between the two ends. The CDR3 loop spans 17 amino acids. CDR3 coding DNA: TGTGCCAGCAGTGAAGACAGGGCCAGCTCTGGGGCCAACGTCCTGACTTTC. Translating gives CASSEDRASSGANVLTF.

This chain connects TRBV6-5 to TRBJ1-2, with D perhaps TRBD1 (5 bases). The CDR3 has 16 residues. V gave up 0 bases and J gave up 8 bases, with 19 bases separating them. Germline V CDR1 and CDR2: MNHEY, SVGAGI. The CDR3 coding sequence is TGTGCCAGCAGTTACTCGACGGGGGAACTTGGAATGGGCTACACCTTC. This gives the protein CASSYSTGELGMGYTF.

This rearrangement joins TRBV7-9 to TRBJ2-3; 8 nucleotides align to TRBD2. Germline assignment: CDR1 SEHNR and CDR2 FQNEAQ (reference sequence). J was trimmed by 8 bases and V by 0 bases; bases with no gene match: 1. The CDR3 length is 13 residues. Here the CDR3 DNA reads TGTGCCAGCAGCTTAGCTGGGACTAGTACGCAGTATTTT. Its translation is CASSLAGTSTQYF.

The gene calls are TRBV6-6 and TRBJ2-1, with a possible D match to TRBD1 (7 bases). Trimming stripped 2 bases from V and 7 bases from J, with 15 bases between. Germline V CDR1 and CDR2: MNHNY, SVGAGI (reference sequence). There are 15 residues in the CDR3. The CDR3 spells CASSYASQGTNEQFF. CDR3 bases: TGTGCCAGCAGTTACGCCTCACAGGGGACTAATGAGCAGTTCTTC.

The chain employs TRBV5-1 and TRBJ2-2; TRBD2 agrees at 8 bases. Trimming at V came to 4 bases and at J to 1 base, leaving 9 bases not matched to a gene. Germline CDR1 reads SGHRS; CDR2 reads YFSETQ. CDR3 size: 17 residues. In nucleotides, the CDR3 is TGCGCCAGCAGCCCCTTAGCGGGGCCCCGGAACACCGGGGAGCTGTTTTTT. Translated: CASSPLAGPRNTGELFF.

V gene TRBV6-7 combines with J gene TRBJ2-5, with 16 positions matching TRBD2. TRBV6-7 is labeled an ORF, and its function is uncertain. V shed 6 bases and J 5 bases; nucleotides not matched to a gene: 9. The CDR3 consists of 17 residues. The DNA for the CDR3 is TGTGCCAGCAGAACCGGGACTAGCGGGGGGGTAATGGAGACCCAGTACTTC. As protein: CASRTGTSGGVMETQYF.

The rearrangement links TRBV30 to TRBJ2-3; 7 nucleotides align to TRBD2. Germline V gene sequence: CDR1 GTSNPN, CDR2 SVGIG (reference sequence). This CDR3 is 18 amino acids long. The J segment lost 2 bases and the V segment lost 0 bases, leaving 14 bases of the junction unmatched. The chain's CDR3 is CAWSVSLPAGTLTDTQYF. In nucleotides, the CDR3 is TGTGCCTGGAGTGTATCCCTCCCAGCGGGGACCCTCACAGATACGCAGTATTTT.

The table lists this clone with a count of one. This chain connects TRBV5-6 to TRBJ1-2, with D possibly TRBD1 on 5 matching bases. This CDR3 is 16 amino acids long. The germline V gene has CDR1 SGHDT and CDR2 YYEEEE. V was cut by 1 base and J by 6 bases, with 19 bases left in between. This chain's CDR3 is CASSLSLGMLGDGYTF. CDR3 nucleotide sequence: TGTGCCAGCAGCTTGTCCCTCGGGATGCTGGGGGATGGCTACACCTTC. The full variable domain, with the rest looked up from reference TRBV5-6 and TRBJ1-2, is DAGVTQSPTHLIKTRGQQVTLRCSPKSGHDTVSWYQQALGQGPQFIFQYYEEEERQRGNFPDRFSGHQFPNYSSELNVNALLLGDSALYLCASSLSLGMLGDGYTFGSGTRLTVV.

Concerning this clone: The junction differs from germline at one of its ends, possibly a read error. The chain joins TRBV7-2 to TRBJ2-7, with D tentatively TRBD1 or TRBD2 (5 bases each). CDR1 SGHTA and CDR2 FQGNSA come from the germline V gene. The CDR3 consists of 13 residues. The CDR3 coding sequence is TGTGCCAGCAGCTTATTTCCGGGACGAGAGCAGTGCTTC. Its translation: CASSLFPGREQCF.

Only a few counts were recorded for this clone. This chain links TRBV7-3 with TRBJ1-2, with D perhaps TRBD1 (6 bases). The CDR3 sequence is 13 residues long. The V gene's germline CDR1 is SGHTA and CDR2 FQGTGA. Trimming took off 2 bases at V and 5 bases at J, with 9 bases between the two ends. CDR3 loop: CASSLAGAYGYTF. The CDR3 region has the DNA TGTGCCAGCAGCTTAGCGGGGGCGTATGGCTACACCTTC.

The V and J genes are TRBV28 and TRBJ1-2; D possibly corresponds to TRBD1 (5 bases). V was pared by 5 bases and J by 3 bases, with 13 bases between. The CDR3 covers 14 residues. Germline assignment: CDR1 MDHEN and CDR2 SYDVKM. The CDR3: CASSLGDGYYGYTF. The CDR3 nucleotides are TGTGCCAGCAGTCTAGGGGATGGGTACTATGGCTACACCTTC.

V gene TRBV7-6 combines with J gene TRBJ2-4, with TRBD2 matching 13 bases. Germline CDR1 SGHVS, CDR2 FNYEAQ. CDR3 size: 16 residues. J lost 3 bases, V lost 5 bases, and 4 bases had no gene match. DNA of the CDR3: TGTGCCAGCAGCGCACTAGCGGGGGGGGGCAAAAACATTCAGTACTTC. It encodes CASSALAGGGKNIQYF.

The CDR3 loop reads CASSFWRGGPETQYF. The DNA for the CDR3 is TGTGCCAGCAGCTTCTGGCGGGGGGGCCCAGAGACCCAGTACTTC. The chain combines TRBV11-2 with TRBJ2-5; 9 positions agree with TRBD2. V trimming: 3 bases; J trimming: 4 bases; junction bases outside the gene matches: 6. CDR1 SGHAT and CDR2 FQNNGV come from the germline V gene. The CDR3 covers 15 residues.

The chain has TRBV5-4 and TRBJ2-1, with 11 bases lining up with TRBD2. The germline CDR1 and CDR2 sequences are SGHNT and YYREEE (reference sequence). The V and J ends lost 1 base and 10 bases, in that order; junction bases with no gene match: 7. The CDR3 covers 15 residues. This CDR3 is CASSLTSGGQEEQFF. CDR3 coding DNA: TGTGCCAGCAGCTTGACTAGCGGGGGACAGGAGGAGCAGTTCTTC.

The gene calls are TRBV27 and TRBJ2-3; D gene uncertain. Deletions cut 4 bases from V and 2 bases from J, with 16 bases between. The CDR3 sequence is 16 residues long. Germline CDR1 reads MNHEY; CDR2 reads SMNVEV (reference sequence). The CDR3 nucleotides are TGTGCCAGCAGTTATGGTCGGCCCCAAATCACAGATACGCAGTATTTT. This codes for CASSYGRPQITDTQYF.

In its sample, this clone was seen once. V is TRBV28 and J is TRBJ2-7, with D perhaps TRBD1 (6 bases). The ends were cut back, 2 bases at V and 5 bases at J, with 16 bases in the middle. Germline CDR1 and CDR2: MDHEN and SYDVKM. The CDR3 sequence is 15 residues long. The CDR3: CASSLGAGVYDEQYF. CDR3 DNA sequence: TGTGCCAGCAGTTTAGGGGCAGGGGTCTACGACGAGCAGTACTTC.

This rearrangement joins TRBV15 to TRBJ2-7; 7 bases fit TRBD1. The germline V gene encodes CDR1 LNHNV and CDR2 YYDKDF (reference sequence). The CDR3 has 16 residues. J was trimmed by 0 bases and V by 1 base; bases with no gene match: 6. CDR3 coding DNA: TGTGCCACCAGCAGAGGTGAGAGGGGGCTCTCCTACGAGCAGTACTTC. It translates to CATSRGERGLSYEQYF.

The chain recombines TRBV2 with TRBJ2-3; 9 nucleotides line up with TRBD1. The germline V gene has CDR1 SNHLY and CDR2 FYNNEI. This CDR3 region has 16 residues. With V trimmed by 3 bases and J by 6 bases, 10 bases remained unmatched. This CDR3 reads CASSDLRGQGRDTQYF. CDR3 nucleotide sequence: TGTGCCAGCAGTGACCTACGGGGACAGGGTCGCGATACGCAGTATTTT.

This sequence joins TRBV25-1 and TRBJ1-3; 8 positions agree with TRBD1. The length of the CDR3 is 15 residues. Unmatched junction bases numbered 7, after V lost 7 bases and J lost 2 bases. Germline lookup yields CDR1 MGHDK and CDR2 SYGVNS. The CDR3 region has the DNA TGTGCCAGCACCCAGACAGGGGTGGCTGGAAACACCATATATTTT. Its protein product is CASTQTGVAGNTIYF.

This chain uses TRBV11-2 with TRBJ2-2, with TRBD2 identical over 13 bases. Per germline, CDR1 SGHAT and CDR2 FQNNGV. After removal of 2 bases from V and 2 bases from J, the junction contained 5 bases not matched to a gene. CDR3 length: 18 amino acids. Written as DNA, the CDR3 is TGTGCCAGCAGCTTACGAACTAGCGGGGGGGTAAACACCGGGGAGCTGTTTTTT. It specifies CASSLRTSGGVNTGELFF.

The chain's CDR3 is CASSLSGSGNTIYF. The CDR3 coding sequence is TGTGCCAGCAGTTTATCAGGGTCTGGAAACACCATATATTTT. The rearrangement uses TRBV27 and TRBJ1-3; D call uncertain. CDR1 and CDR2 (germline): MNHEY, SMNVEV (reference sequence). The V end was cut by 0 bases, the J end by 1 base, with 4 bases between. The CDR3 covers 14 residues.

The chain carries TRBV2 and TRBJ1-5; D call uncertain. The CDR3 sequence is 9 residues long. Germline assignment: CDR1 SNHLY and CDR2 FYNNEI. V lost 6 bases and J 14 bases, leaving 8 bases between the germline ends. The CDR3: CASSLHEHF. CDR3 coding DNA: TGTGCCAGCAGCCTCCATGAGCATTTT.

V gene TRBV4-1 combines with J gene TRBJ2-1; D is perhaps TRBD2 (6 bases). Germline V gene data show CDR1 as MGHRA and CDR2 as YSYEKL. Trimming shortened V by 0 bases and J by 3 bases, and 18 bases separated the two germline ends. The CDR3 runs 18 residues. The CDR3 DNA sequence: TGCGCCAGCAGCCAAGAAGGGCGGGGAACCGCCCGCTACAATGAGCAGTTCTTC. This encodes CASSQEGRGTARYNEQFF.

The gene calls are TRBV6-5 and TRBJ2-2; D is undetermined. The CDR3 runs 14 residues. Germline V gene sequence: CDR1 MNHEY, CDR2 SVGAGI. The V gene lost 3 bases and the J gene lost 8 bases, with 13 bases spanning the gap. CDR3 loop: CASSYKVWTGELFF. CDR3 nucleotides: TGTGCCAGCAGTTATAAGGTCTGGACGGGGGAGCTGTTTTTT.

This chain uses TRBV6-5 with TRBJ1-5; TRBD1 might be the D (5 bases). Per germline, CDR1 MNHEY and CDR2 SVGAGI. V lost 2 bases, J lost 7 bases, and 12 bases lay in between. This CDR3 is 14 amino acids long. DNA of the CDR3: TGTGCCAGCAGTTACGGGGGAGTCAACCAGCCCCAGCATTTT. It specifies CASSYGGVNQPQHF.